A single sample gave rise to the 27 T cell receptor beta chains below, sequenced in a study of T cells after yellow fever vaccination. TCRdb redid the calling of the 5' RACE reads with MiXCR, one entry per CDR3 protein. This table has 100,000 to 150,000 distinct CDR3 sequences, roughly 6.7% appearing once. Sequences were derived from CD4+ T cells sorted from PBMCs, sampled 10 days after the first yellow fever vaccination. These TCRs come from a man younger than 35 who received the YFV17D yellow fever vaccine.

The CDR3 DNA follows: TGTGCCAGCAGTTTTCCACCCCACACAGATACGCAGTATTTT. Its protein product is CASSFPPHTDTQYF. The rearrangement links TRBV12-3 or TRBV12-4 to TRBJ2-3, with D uncertain. V lost 3 bases, J lost 2 bases, and 9 bases lay in between. This CDR3 is built from 14 residues.

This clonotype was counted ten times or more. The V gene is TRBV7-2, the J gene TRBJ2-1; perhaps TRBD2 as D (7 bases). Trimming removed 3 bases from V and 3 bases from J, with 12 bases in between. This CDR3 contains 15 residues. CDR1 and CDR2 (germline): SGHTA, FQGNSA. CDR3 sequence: CASSLGGAVYNEQFF. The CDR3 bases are TGTGCCAGCAGCTTGGGGGGGGCGGTCTACAATGAGCAGTTCTTC.

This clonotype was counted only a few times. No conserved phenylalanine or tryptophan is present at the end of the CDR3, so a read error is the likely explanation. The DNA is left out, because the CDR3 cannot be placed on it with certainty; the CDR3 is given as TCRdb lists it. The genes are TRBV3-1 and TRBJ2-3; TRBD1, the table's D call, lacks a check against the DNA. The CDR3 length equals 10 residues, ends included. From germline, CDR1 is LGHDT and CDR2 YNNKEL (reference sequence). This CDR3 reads CASSQGWSPR.

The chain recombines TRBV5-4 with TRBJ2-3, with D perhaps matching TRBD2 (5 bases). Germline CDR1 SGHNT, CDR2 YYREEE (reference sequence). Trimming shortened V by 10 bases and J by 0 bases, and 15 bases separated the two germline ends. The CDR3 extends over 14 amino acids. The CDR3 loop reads CAASRESSTDTQYF. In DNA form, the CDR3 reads TGTGCCGCGTCACGGGAATCTAGCACAGATACGCAGTATTTT.

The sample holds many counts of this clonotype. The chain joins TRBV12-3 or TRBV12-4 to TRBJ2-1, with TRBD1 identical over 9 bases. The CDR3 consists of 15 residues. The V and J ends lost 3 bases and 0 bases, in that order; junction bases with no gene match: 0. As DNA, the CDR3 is TGTGCCAGCAGTTTGGGACAGGGCTCCTACAATGAGCAGTTCTTC. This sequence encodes CASSLGQGSYNEQFF.

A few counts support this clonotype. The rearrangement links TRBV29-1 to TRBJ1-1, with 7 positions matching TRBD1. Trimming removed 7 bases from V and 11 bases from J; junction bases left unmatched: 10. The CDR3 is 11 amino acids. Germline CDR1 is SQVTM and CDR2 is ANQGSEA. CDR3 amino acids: CSGGRQGYAFF. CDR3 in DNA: TGCAGCGGGGGGCGACAGGGCTATGCTTTCTTT.

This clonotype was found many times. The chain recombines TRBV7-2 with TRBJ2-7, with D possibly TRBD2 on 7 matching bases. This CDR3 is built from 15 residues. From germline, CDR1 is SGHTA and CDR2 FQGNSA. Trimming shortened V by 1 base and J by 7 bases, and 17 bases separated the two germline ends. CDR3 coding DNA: TGTGCCAGCAGCTTAGTGGGGGGGCCTGAGAAAGAGCAGTACTTC. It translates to CASSLVGGPEKEQYF.

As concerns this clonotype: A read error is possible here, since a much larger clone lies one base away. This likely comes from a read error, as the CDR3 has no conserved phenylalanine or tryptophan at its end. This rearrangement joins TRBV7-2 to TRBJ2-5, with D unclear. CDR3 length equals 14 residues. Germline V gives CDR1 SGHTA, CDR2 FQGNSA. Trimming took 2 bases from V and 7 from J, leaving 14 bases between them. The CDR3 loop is CASSLIRADGTQYL. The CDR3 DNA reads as TGTGCCAGCAGCTTAATAAGGGCCGATGGGACCCAGTACTTA.

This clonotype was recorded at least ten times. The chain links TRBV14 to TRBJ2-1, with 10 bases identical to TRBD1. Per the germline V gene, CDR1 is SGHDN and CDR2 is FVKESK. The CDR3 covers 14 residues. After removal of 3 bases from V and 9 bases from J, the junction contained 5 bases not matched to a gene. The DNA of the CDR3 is TGTGCCAGCAGCCATTTGACAGGGGGCATTGAGCAGTTCTTC. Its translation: CASSHLTGGIEQFF.

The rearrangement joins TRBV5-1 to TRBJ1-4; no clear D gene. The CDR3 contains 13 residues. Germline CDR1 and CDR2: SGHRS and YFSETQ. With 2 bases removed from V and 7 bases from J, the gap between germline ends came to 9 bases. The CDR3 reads CASSFGVGEKLFF. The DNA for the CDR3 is TGCGCCAGCAGCTTTGGGGTCGGTGAAAAACTGTTTTTT. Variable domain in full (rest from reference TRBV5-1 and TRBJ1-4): KAGVTQTPRYLIKTRGQQVTLSCSPISGHRSVSWYQQTPGQGLQFLFEYFSETQRNKGNFPGRFSGRQFSNSRSEMNVSTLELGDSALYLCASSFGVGEKLFFGSGTQLSVL.

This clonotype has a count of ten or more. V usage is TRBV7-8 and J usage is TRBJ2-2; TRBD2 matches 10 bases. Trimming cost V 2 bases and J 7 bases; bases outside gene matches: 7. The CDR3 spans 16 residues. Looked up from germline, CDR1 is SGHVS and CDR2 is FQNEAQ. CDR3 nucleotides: TGTGCCAGCAGCTTATCTCAGCGGGGGGGAATCGGGGAGCTGTTTTTT. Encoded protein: CASSLSQRGGIGELFF.

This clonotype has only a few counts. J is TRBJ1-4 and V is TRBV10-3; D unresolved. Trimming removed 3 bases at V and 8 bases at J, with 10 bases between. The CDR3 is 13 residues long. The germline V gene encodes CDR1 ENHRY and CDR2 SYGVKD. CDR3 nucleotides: TGTGCCATCAGTGAAGTTCGCGGCGAAAAACTGTTTTTT. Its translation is CAISEVRGEKLFF.

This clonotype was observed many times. The CDR3 DNA follows: TGTGCCACCAGCAGAGATCAGGGAAGGGAAAACATTCAGTACTTC. This sequence encodes CATSRDQGRENIQYF. The genes are TRBV15 and TRBJ2-4; tentative D call: TRBD1 (5 bases). The CDR3 covers 15 residues. V lost 0 bases and J 5 bases, leaving 11 bases between the germline ends. Germline V gene lookup returns CDR1 LNHNV and CDR2 YYDKDF (reference sequence).

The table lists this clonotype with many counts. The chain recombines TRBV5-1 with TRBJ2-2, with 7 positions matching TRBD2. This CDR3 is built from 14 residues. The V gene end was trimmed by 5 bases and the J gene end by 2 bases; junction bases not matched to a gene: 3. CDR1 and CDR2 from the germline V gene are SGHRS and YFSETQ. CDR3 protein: CASSGGLNTGELFF. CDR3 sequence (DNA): TGCGCCAGCAGTGGGGGACTAAACACCGGGGAGCTGTTTTTT.

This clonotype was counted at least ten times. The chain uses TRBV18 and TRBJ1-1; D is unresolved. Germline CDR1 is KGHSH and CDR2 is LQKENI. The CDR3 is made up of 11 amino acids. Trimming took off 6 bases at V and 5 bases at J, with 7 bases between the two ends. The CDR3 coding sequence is TGTGCCAGCTCCCCTTCTACTGAAGCTTTCTTT. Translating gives CASSPSTEAFF.

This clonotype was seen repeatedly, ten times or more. The DNA for the CDR3 is TGTGCCAGCAGTTACCCCCCGTACAGGGGAGGGGCTGAAGCTTTCTTT. Protein: CASSYPPYRGGAEAFF. The V call is TRBV6-2 or TRBV6-3, the J call TRBJ1-1; 7 bases agree with TRBD1. In germline, CDR1 is MNHEY, CDR2 SVGEGT. CDR3 length equals 16 residues. The V gene end was trimmed by 2 bases and the J gene end by 6 bases; junction bases not matched to a gene: 12.

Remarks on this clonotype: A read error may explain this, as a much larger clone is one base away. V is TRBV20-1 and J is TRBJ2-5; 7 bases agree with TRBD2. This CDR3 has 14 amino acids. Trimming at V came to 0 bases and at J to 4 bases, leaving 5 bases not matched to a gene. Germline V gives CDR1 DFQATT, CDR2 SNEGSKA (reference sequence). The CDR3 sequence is CSARDQAGIETQYF. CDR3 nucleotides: TGCAGTGCTAGAGATCAAGCGGGGATAGAGACCCAGTACTTC.

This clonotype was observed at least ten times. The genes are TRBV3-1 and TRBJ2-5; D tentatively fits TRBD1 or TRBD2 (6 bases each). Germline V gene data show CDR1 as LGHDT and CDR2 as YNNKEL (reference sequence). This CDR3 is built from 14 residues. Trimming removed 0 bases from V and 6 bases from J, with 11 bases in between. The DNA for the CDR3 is TGTGCCAGCAGCCAAGAGGAGGGGGAACAGACCCAGTACTTC. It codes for CASSQEEGEQTQYF.

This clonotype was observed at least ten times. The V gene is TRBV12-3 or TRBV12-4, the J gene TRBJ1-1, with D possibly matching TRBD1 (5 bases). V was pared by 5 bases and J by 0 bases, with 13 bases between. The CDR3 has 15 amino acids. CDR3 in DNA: TGTGCCAGCAGTACCCACGGGGGGGTGAACACTGAAGCTTTCTTT. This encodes CASSTHGGVNTEAFF.

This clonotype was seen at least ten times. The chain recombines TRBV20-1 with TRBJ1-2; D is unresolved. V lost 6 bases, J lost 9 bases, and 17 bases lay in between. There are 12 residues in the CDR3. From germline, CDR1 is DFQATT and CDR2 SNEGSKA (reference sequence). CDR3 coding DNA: TGCAGTGCCCCACTAGGGCAGCTGAGCTACACCTTC. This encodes CSAPLGQLSYTF.

The CDR3 region has the DNA TGCGCCAGCAGCTTGGAGGGACAGGGAGGCTACACCTTC. Protein sequence: CASSLEGQGGYTF. V is TRBV5-1 and J is TRBJ1-2; TRBD1 aligns across 9 bases. V was clipped by 0 bases and J by 8 bases; unmatched bases: 2. Per the germline V gene, CDR1 is SGHRS and CDR2 is YFSETQ. The CDR3 runs 13 residues.

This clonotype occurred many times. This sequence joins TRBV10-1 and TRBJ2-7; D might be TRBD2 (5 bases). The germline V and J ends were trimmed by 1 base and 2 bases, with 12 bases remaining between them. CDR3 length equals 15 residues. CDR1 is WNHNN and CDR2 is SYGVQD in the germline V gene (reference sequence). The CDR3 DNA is TGCGCCAGCAGTGAGTACCGGGGAAACCCCTACGAGCAGTACTTC. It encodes CASSEYRGNPYEQYF.

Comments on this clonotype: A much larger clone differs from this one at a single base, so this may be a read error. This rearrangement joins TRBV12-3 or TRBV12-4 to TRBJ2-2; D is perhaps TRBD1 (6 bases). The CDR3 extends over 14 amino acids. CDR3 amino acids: CASSQSTGTGDLFF. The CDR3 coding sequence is TGTGCCAGCAGTCAATCTACAGGGACCGGGGATCTGTTTTTT.

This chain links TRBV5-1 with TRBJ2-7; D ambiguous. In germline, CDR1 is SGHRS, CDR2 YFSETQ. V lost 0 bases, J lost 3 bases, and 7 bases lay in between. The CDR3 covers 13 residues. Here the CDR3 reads CASSLDSGYEQYV. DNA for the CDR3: TGCGCCAGCAGCTTGGACAGTGGCTACGAGCAGTACGTC.

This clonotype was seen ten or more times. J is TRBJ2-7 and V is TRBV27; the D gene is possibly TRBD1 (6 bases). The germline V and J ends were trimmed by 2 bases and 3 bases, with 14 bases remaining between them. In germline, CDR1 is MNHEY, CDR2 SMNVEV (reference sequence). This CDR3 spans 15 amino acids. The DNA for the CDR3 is TGTGCCAGCAGTTTAGGTCCGGGACAATTCTACGAGCAGTACTTC. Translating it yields CASSLGPGQFYEQYF.

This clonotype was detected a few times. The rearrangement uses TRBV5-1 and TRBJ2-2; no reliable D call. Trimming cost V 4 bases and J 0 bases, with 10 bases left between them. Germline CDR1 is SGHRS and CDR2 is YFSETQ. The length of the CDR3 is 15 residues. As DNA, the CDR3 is TGCGCCAGCAGCCGAATTGCCGCGAACACCGGGGAGCTGTTTTTT. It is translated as CASSRIAANTGELFF.

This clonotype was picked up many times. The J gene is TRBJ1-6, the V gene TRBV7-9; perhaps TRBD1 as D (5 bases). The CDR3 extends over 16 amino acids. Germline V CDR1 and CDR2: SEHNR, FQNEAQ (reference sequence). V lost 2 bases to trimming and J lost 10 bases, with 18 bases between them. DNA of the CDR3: TGTGCCAGCAGCTTATATTCTTCCCACGGGGGATCACCCCTCCACTTT. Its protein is CASSLYSSHGGSPLHF.